Each of the 19 T cell receptor beta chains below was sequenced from the same sample in a study of blood T cell repertoires in COVID-19. Sequenced by immunoSEQ multiplex PCR; TCRdb stores in-frame clones only, minus some. There are about 230,000 clones in the sample; approximately 87% occur only once, and around 2.5% lies in the top ten. Material for sequencing was peripheral blood. These receptors all stem from a woman in her 70s with active or convalescent COVID-19.

The chain is built from TRBV5-6 and TRBJ1-4; tentative D call: TRBD1 (5 bases). Germline CDR1 reads SGHDT; CDR2 reads YYEEEE. Trimming cost V 2 bases and J 7 bases, with 12 bases left between them. There are 14 residues in the CDR3. As DNA, the CDR3 is TGTGCCAGCAGCTTAGTGGGAAGGGGTGAAAAACTGTTTTTT. It yields the protein CASSLVGRGEKLFF.

The rearrangement uses TRBV9 and TRBJ1-3; unclear D gene. Germline CDR1 and CDR2: SGDLS and YYNGEE. The CDR3 runs 15 residues. V shed 0 bases and J shed 4 bases, with 11 bases lying between them. The CDR3 is CASSVDEGSGNTIYF. The CDR3 coding sequence is TGTGCCAGCAGCGTAGACGAGGGAAGCGGAAACACCATATATTTT.

This clone came up once. The CDR3 sequence: CAIKASGEAGELFF. CDR3 coding DNA: TGTGCCATCAAGGCTAGCGGGGAAGCCGGGGAGCTGTTTTTT. V is TRBV10-3 and J is TRBJ2-2; TRBD2 agrees at 9 bases. Germline V lookup: CDR1 ENHRY, CDR2 SYGVKD. V lost 7 bases to trimming and J lost 6 bases; unmatched junction nucleotides: 6. This CDR3 region has 14 residues.

The chain has TRBV20-1 and TRBJ2-3; D remains unclear. The CDR3 sequence is 11 residues long. The germline V gene encodes CDR1 DFQATT and CDR2 SNEGSKA (reference sequence). V was pared by 4 bases and J by 6 bases, with 8 bases between. The CDR3, as DNA: TGCAGTGCTACGCTACGGGATACGCAGTATTTT. Translating gives CSATLRDTQYF.

This sequence joins TRBV27 and TRBJ1-1, with D possibly being TRBD1 (6 bases). V lost 7 bases, J lost 1 base, and 16 bases lay in between. The CDR3 has 15 residues. The germline CDR1 and CDR2 sequences are MNHEY and SMNVEV (reference sequence). The CDR3 loop is CASNHSRDTNTEAFF. CDR3 in DNA: TGTGCCAGCAACCACTCCCGGGACACGAACACTGAAGCTTTCTTT.

In its sample, this clone was seen once. The chain is built from TRBV23-1 and TRBJ2-2; no clear D. TRBV23-1 is filed as an ORF, its function uncertain. The V end lost 3 bases, the J end lost 4 bases, and 9 bases lay between the germline ends. This CDR3 comprises 14 residues. The DNA of the CDR3 is TGCGCCAGCAGTCAGTACCAGCGCACCGGGGAGCTGTTTTTT. It codes for CASSQYQRTGELFF.

This rearrangement joins TRBV7-9 to TRBJ2-7; tentative D call: TRBD2 (6 bases). Per germline, CDR1 SEHNR and CDR2 FQNEAQ (reference sequence). The CDR3 is 12 amino acids. V lost 3 bases and J lost 6, with 9 bases in between. CDR3 loop: CASSFQGLEQYF. CDR3 nucleotides: TGTGCCAGCAGCTTCCAGGGACTCGAGCAGTACTTC.

The chain joins TRBV6-5 to TRBJ1-2; TRBD1 is a possible D gene (6 bases). Trimming cost V 6 bases and J 5 bases, with 16 bases left between them. Germline V CDR1 and CDR2: MNHEY, SVGAGI. The CDR3 sequence is 14 residues long. For the CDR3, the DNA is TGTGCCAGCAGAAGTAACGGACAGAGATATGGCTACACCTTC. This codes for CASRSNGQRYGYTF.

The rearrangement joins TRBV18 to TRBJ1-1; D is uncertain. The V gene's germline CDR1 is KGHSH and CDR2 LQKENI. Trimming left V 2 bases short and J 8 bases short, with 9 bases between. CDR3 length: 12 residues. The CDR3 loop is CASSPWSGEAFF. CDR3 DNA sequence: TGTGCCAGCTCACCATGGTCAGGAGAAGCTTTCTTT.

The chain uses TRBV2 and TRBJ1-3; no firm D call. CDR1 is SNHLY, CDR2 FYNNEI, per germline. Trimming pared 2 bases from V and 0 bases from J, leaving 14 bases between. The CDR3 loop spans 17 amino acids. The CDR3 coding sequence is TGTGCCAGCAGTGAAACTCCTGGCGGCACCTCTGGAAACACCATATATTTT. Its translation is CASSETPGGTSGNTIYF.

The J gene is TRBJ1-2, the V gene TRBV6-6; 8 nucleotides align to TRBD1. CDR1 and CDR2 (germline): MNHNY, SVGAGI (reference sequence). V trimming: 1 base; J trimming: 1 base; junction bases outside the gene matches: 2. The CDR3 runs to 15 residues. The CDR3 protein is CASSYWTGNNYGYTF. The DNA of the CDR3 is TGTGCCAGCAGTTACTGGACAGGGAATAACTATGGCTACACCTTC.

The V and J genes are TRBV27 and TRBJ1-2; D possibly corresponds to TRBD1 (6 bases). This CDR3 region has 15 residues. Germline values: CDR1 MNHEY, CDR2 SMNVEV (reference sequence). Trimming pared 0 bases from V and 4 bases from J, leaving 12 bases between. The DNA of the CDR3 is TGTGCCAGCAGTTTATCGGGGGGGCTGGGCTATGGCTACACCTTC. Protein: CASSLSGGLGYGYTF.

The V call is TRBV29-1, the J call TRBJ1-1, with unresolved D. The CDR3 contains 14 residues. V was shortened by 6 bases and J by 0 bases, with 14 bases between the two germline ends. Germline V gives CDR1 SQVTM, CDR2 ANQGSEA. The CDR3 loop reads CSVPSTGMNTEAFF. Here the CDR3 DNA reads TGCAGCGTCCCGTCGACGGGAATGAACACTGAAGCTTTCTTT.

The chain joins TRBV15 to TRBJ1-5; 8 positions match TRBD1. V shed 0 bases, J shed 4 bases, and the junction held 2 bases outside the gene matches. Germline V CDR1 and CDR2: LNHNV, YYDKDF (reference sequence). CDR3 size: 15 residues. CDR3 DNA: TGTGCCACCAGCAGAGAGGGACAGGTGAATCAGCCCCAGCATTTT. Translated: CATSREGQVNQPQHF. Supplemented by reference TRBV15 and TRBJ1-5, the full variable domain reads DAMVIQNPRYQVTQFGKPVTLSCSQTLNHNVMYWYQQKSSQAPKLLFHYYDKDFNNEADTPDNFQSRRPNTSFCFLDIRSPGLGDTAMYLCATSREGQVNQPQHFGDGTRLSIL.

This chain links TRBV25-1 with TRBJ1-1; D is possibly TRBD1 (6 bases). The ends were cut back, 6 bases at V and 7 bases at J, with 15 bases in the middle. Germline loops: CDR1 MGHDK, CDR2 SYGVNS. CDR3 length: 13 amino acids. CDR3 DNA sequence: TGTGCCAGCAGCCAAGGGTGGGGGCTTGAAGCTTTCTTT. It codes for CASSQGWGLEAFF.

The chain employs TRBV19 and TRBJ2-5; the D gene is possibly TRBD2 (6 bases). The CDR3 consists of 11 residues. Deletions cut 7 bases from V and 5 bases from J, with 8 bases between. Germline values: CDR1 LNHDA, CDR2 SQIVND (reference sequence). The CDR3 sequence: CASTSAETQYF. CDR3 nucleotide sequence: TGTGCCAGTACTAGCGCCGAGACCCAGTACTTC.

This chain links TRBV7-9 with TRBJ1-6; D possibly corresponds to TRBD1 (6 bases). The CDR3 spans 15 residues. The germline CDR1 and CDR2 sequences are SEHNR and FQNEAQ (reference sequence). Trimming removed 5 bases at V and 7 bases at J, with 15 bases between. CDR3 protein: CASSRADRSNSPLHF. The DNA of the CDR3 is TGTGCCAGCAGCCGCGCCGACAGGTCGAATTCACCCCTCCACTTT.

The chain combines TRBV11-2 with TRBJ1-2, with 7 bases aligning to TRBD1. Germline CDR1 and CDR2: SGHAT and FQNNGV. After removal of 5 bases from V and 6 bases from J, the junction contained 6 bases not matched to a gene. This CDR3 region has 13 residues. The CDR3 loop is CASSLQQGNGYTF. The CDR3 DNA reads TGTGCCAGCAGCCTACAACAGGGGAATGGCTACACCTTC.

The chain employs TRBV10-3 and TRBJ2-2; 9 positions match TRBD2. Losses at the gene ends were 3 bases for V and 2 bases for J; bases not matched to a gene: 7. Germline CDR1 ENHRY, CDR2 SYGVKD. The length of the CDR3 is 17 residues. In DNA form, the CDR3 reads TGTGCCATCAGTGAAGGGCTAGCGGGAACAAACACCGGGGAGCTGTTTTTT. Protein sequence: CAISEGLAGTNTGELFF.